Only a few counts were recorded for the clone carrying this T cell receptor (beta chain). Losses at the gene ends were 3 bases for V and 16 bases for J; bases not matched to a gene: 11. Germline-derived CDR1 and CDR2 are DFQATT and SNEGSKA (reference sequence). This CDR3 is 13 amino acids long. One entry per CDR3 protein, called by TCRdb with MiXCR from the 5' RACE reads. Of 65,000 to 95,000 distinct CDR3 sequences detected, roughly 4.8% appear once; the ten largest clones hold 2.2%. The sample is drawn from a study of neurological immune-mediated disorders. The unsorted libraries originated from 2 million PBMCs kept at -80 C.

The chain uses TRBV20-1 and TRBJ2-1; 11 nucleotides align to TRBD2. The origin of this receptor is a woman under 40 with multiple sclerosis. Sequencing was done on a sample of PBMCs. CDR3 sequence (DNA): TGCAGTGCTAGCGTCTTAGCGGGAGGGTTCCATTTCTTC. Amino acid sequence: CSASVLAGGFHFF.